This TCR beta chain was documented in a study of cytomegalovirus exposure and HLA in healthy donors. General study findings and limits: The classifier reportedly diagnosed cytomegalovirus status with high specificity and sensitivity. The presence/absence work took it that sequencing depth was about the same across donors.

Likely unrecorded immune exposures existed in these nominally healthy donors. Between the trimmed V and J ends, which lost 1 base and 0 bases, there was a span of 12 bases. CDR1 is MNHEY, CDR2 SMNVEV, per germline (reference sequence). The CDR3 consists of 16 residues. In the PCR, 60 Vbeta and 13 Jbeta primers were used. Profiling relied on immunoSEQ multiplex PCR, and the TCRdb table lists in-frame clones only, not all of them. The data show some 150,000 clones, with approximately 82% seen just once and around 6.6% held by the top ten. This clone appeared a single time. Antigen specificity is unknown.

This clonotype was sampled from a woman aged 45 to 65 in good health and CMV-seropositive. The V and J genes are TRBV27 and TRBJ1-1; D is perhaps TRBD1 (6 bases). Material for sequencing was PBMCs. CDR3 sequence reads: CASSLLTRGVNTEAFF. The DNA of the CDR3 is TGTGCCAGCAGTTTATTGACCAGGGGAGTGAACACTGAAGCTTTCTTT.